These 31 T cell receptor beta chains originate from one sample sequenced in a study of T cell responses to AZD1222 COVID-19 vaccine (dated by TCRdb to the early 2020s). To prepare the library, the immunoSEQ multiplex PCR assay was applied. TCRdb retrieved this table from immuneACCESS and kept in-frame rearrangements only. Not all clones are present; in checked studies, unresolved V genes account for under half, and no reason is known for the remainder. The sample profile shows 100,000 or so clones; 86% of them were found once. Around 1.5% of the sample is taken by the ten largest. This sample's time point label indicates: baseline before first vaccination. The sequencing here drew on peripheral blood, taken on day 0 of AZD1222 vaccination. These receptors were obtained from an adult in good health.

CDR3 protein: CASSTQNGHPPGNTIYF. The CDR3 bases are TGTGCCAGCAGCACGCAAAATGGACACCCCCCTGGAAACACCATATATTTT. The chain links TRBV5-4 to TRBJ1-3; tentative D call: TRBD1 (5 bases). Germline CDR1 is SGHNT and CDR2 is YYREEE (reference sequence). The CDR3 length is 17 residues. The V end lost 4 bases, the J end lost 2 bases, and 19 bases lay between the germline ends.

The chain uses TRBV24-1 and TRBJ2-7; D is unclear. Looked up from germline, CDR1 is KGHDR and CDR2 is SFDVKD. The CDR3 extends over 12 amino acids. The V end lost 4 bases, the J end lost 4 bases, and 7 bases lay between the germline ends. The CDR3 region is CATSESGYEQYF. The CDR3 DNA reads TGTGCCACCAGTGAAAGTGGGTACGAGCAGTACTTC.

V gene TRBV9 combines with J gene TRBJ1-1; 10 bases are shared with TRBD1. The CDR3 runs to 15 residues. V shed 5 bases, J shed 3 bases, and the junction held 7 bases outside the gene matches. Germline CDR1 reads SGDLS; CDR2 reads YYNGEE. The CDR3 reads CASSVGQGWDTEAFF. CDR3 in DNA: TGTGCCAGCAGTGTGGGACAGGGGTGGGACACTGAAGCTTTCTTT.

Written as DNA, the CDR3 is TGTGCCACCAGTGATTCAGGGGTTGGTGAAAAACTGTTTTTT. It yields the protein CATSDSGVGEKLFF. The chain carries TRBV24-1 and TRBJ1-4; D is perhaps TRBD1 (6 bases). This CDR3 comprises 14 residues. The germline CDR1 and CDR2 sequences are KGHDR and SFDVKD. With 2 bases removed from V and 7 bases from J, the gap between germline ends came to 10 bases.

This chain's CDR3 is CASSPDVGDPSNTEAFF. CDR3 in DNA: TGTGCCAGCAGCCCGGACGTGGGGGACCCTTCGAACACTGAAGCTTTCTTT. The chain has TRBV7-3 and TRBJ1-1; D is possibly TRBD1 (5 bases). Germline CDR1 SGHTA, CDR2 FQGTGA. The V end was cut by 5 bases, the J end by 1 base, with 20 bases between. The CDR3 has 17 residues.

V gene TRBV18 combines with J gene TRBJ2-1; TRBD1 aligns across 8 bases. The length of the CDR3 is 14 residues. Trimming removed 4 bases from V and 7 bases from J; junction bases left unmatched: 6. Germline CDR1 reads KGHSH; CDR2 reads LQKENI. CDR3 bases: TGTGCCAGCTCACGTCCCGGGACAGGTAATGAGCAGTTCTTC. The encoded protein is CASSRPGTGNEQFF. The entire variable domain, with the rest obtained from reference TRBV18 and TRBJ2-1, is as follows: NAGVMQNPRHLVRRRGQEARLRCSPMKGHSHVYWYRQLPEEGLKFMVYLQKENIIDESGMPKERFSAEFPKEGPSILRIQQVVRGDSAAYFCASSRPGTGNEQFFGPGTRLTVL.

The chain is built from TRBV5-4 and TRBJ2-2, with 10 bases aligning to TRBD1. Germline CDR1 reads SGHNT; CDR2 reads YYREEE (reference sequence). J gave up 6 bases and V 0 bases, and 2 bases lay outside the gene matches. CDR3 length: 15 amino acids. CDR3 protein: CASSLAGQGAGELFF. CDR3 coding DNA: TGTGCCAGCAGCTTGGCCGGACAGGGGGCCGGGGAGCTGTTTTTT.

J is TRBJ1-2 and V is TRBV5-4; 7 positions agree with TRBD1. Trimming cost V 0 bases and J 3 bases; bases outside gene matches: 5. Germline loops: CDR1 SGHNT, CDR2 YYREEE (reference sequence). The CDR3 spans 15 residues. For the CDR3, the DNA is TGTGCCAGCAGCTTGGAACAGGGGCGAGACTATGGCTACACCTTC. This sequence encodes CASSLEQGRDYGYTF.

The chain joins TRBV27 to TRBJ2-2; weak D call: TRBD1 (5 bases). V lost 3 bases and J lost 6, with 8 bases in between. Germline assignment: CDR1 MNHEY and CDR2 SMNVEV (reference sequence). The CDR3 has 13 residues. The CDR3 bases are TGTGCCAGCAGTTTTGGACACCCCGGGGAGCTGTTTTTT. Translated: CASSFGHPGELFF.

The genes are TRBV5-8 and TRBJ2-7; the match to TRBD2 covers 8 bases. This CDR3 is built from 16 residues. The V gene's germline CDR1 is SGHTS and CDR2 YDEGEE. V was clipped by 3 bases and J by 3 bases; unmatched bases: 11. DNA for the CDR3: TGTGCCAGCAGCTCCGGGGCGGGAGGTGGGTACTACGAGCAGTACTTC. This translates into CASSSGAGGGYYEQYF.

The V gene is TRBV10-3, the J gene TRBJ2-2; weak D call: TRBD1 (6 bases). CDR3 length equals 15 residues. Trimming removed 6 bases from V and 0 bases from J, with 11 bases in between. CDR1 and CDR2 from the germline V gene are ENHRY and SYGVKD. The CDR3 is CAIRQGSANTGELFF. The CDR3 DNA sequence: TGTGCCATCAGACAGGGTTCTGCGAACACCGGGGAGCTGTTTTTT.

The rearrangement links TRBV7-6 to TRBJ1-1, with a tentative D call TRBD1 (6 bases). Per the germline V gene, CDR1 is SGHVS and CDR2 is FNYEAQ. The V end was cut by 5 bases, the J end by 0 bases, with 10 bases between. This CDR3 is 14 amino acids long. CDR3 nucleotide sequence: TGTGCCAGCAGCCCGACAGGCCTGAACACTGAAGCTTTCTTT. It translates to CASSPTGLNTEAFF.

The gene calls are TRBV28 and TRBJ2-5; 8 positions match TRBD1. Germline V gene sequence: CDR1 MDHEN, CDR2 SYDVKM. The CDR3 extends over 17 amino acids. The V segment lost 6 bases and the J segment 4 bases; nucleotides outside the gene matches: 16. In nucleotides, the CDR3 is TGTGCCAGCAGCCCACTGGGAGGTGTCAGGGGGCTAGAGACCCAGTACTTC. Its protein product is CASSPLGGVRGLETQYF.

This clone was recorded a few times. The chain employs TRBV28 and TRBJ1-1, with unresolved D. In germline, CDR1 is MDHEN, CDR2 SYDVKM. V dropped 1 base and J dropped 1 base, with 16 bases sitting between them. CDR3 length: 17 amino acids. The CDR3 DNA reads as TGTGCCAGCAGTTTATCTGTACGGGCCTTGGGGAACACTGAAGCTTTCTTT. As protein: CASSLSVRALGNTEAFF. The full variable domain, completed using reference TRBV28 and TRBJ1-1, is DVKVTQSSRYLVKRTGEKVFLECVQDMDHENMFWYRQDPGLGLRLIYFSYDVKMKEKGDIPEGYSVSREKKERFSLILESASTNQTSMYLCASSLSVRALGNTEAFFGQGTRLTVV.

V usage is TRBV4-3 and J usage is TRBJ1-6, with D unresolved. In germline, CDR1 is LGHNA, CDR2 YSLEER. This CDR3 has 15 amino acids. Trimming took 4 bases from V and 5 from J, leaving 12 bases between them. The CDR3 region is CASSPQREHNSPLHF. CDR3 sequence (DNA): TGCGCCAGCAGCCCACAACGGGAACATAATTCACCCCTCCACTTT.

V and J are TRBV6-1 and TRBJ1-2, with D possibly matching TRBD1 (6 bases). Per the germline V gene, CDR1 is MNHNS and CDR2 is SASEGT. CDR3 length equals 16 residues. Between the trimmed V and J ends, which lost 4 bases and 7 bases, there was a span of 22 bases. The CDR3, as DNA: TGTGCCAGCAGTGCCTCCCTCATCAGGGGAGGGGGTGGCTACACCTTC. This encodes CASSASLIRGGGGYTF.

V gene TRBV2 combines with J gene TRBJ2-1; a possible D gene is TRBD1 (6 bases). The V end was cut by 6 bases, the J end by 3 bases, with 18 bases between. CDR1 and CDR2 from the germline V gene are SNHLY and FYNNEI. The CDR3 sequence is 16 residues long. CDR3 sequence: CASSPQGPDLYNEQFF. The CDR3 DNA sequence: TGTGCCAGCAGCCCTCAGGGGCCGGACCTCTACAATGAGCAGTTCTTC.

J is TRBJ1-1 and V is TRBV10-3; D gene ambiguous. The germline V and J ends were trimmed by 9 bases and 3 bases, with 14 bases remaining between them. Germline assignment: CDR1 ENHRY and CDR2 SYGVKD. The CDR3 contains 13 residues. CDR3 sequence (DNA): TGTGCCATGCAAGGGTATGGGCACACTGAAGCTTTCTTT. As protein: CAMQGYGHTEAFF.

This clone was counted a single time. The J gene is TRBJ1-1, the V gene TRBV25-1; a possible D gene is TRBD1 (5 bases). The V gene lost 4 bases and the J gene lost 7 bases, with 16 bases spanning the gap. Germline V gene sequence: CDR1 MGHDK, CDR2 SYGVNS. The CDR3 totals 14 residues. Written as DNA, the CDR3 is TGTGCCAGCAGTGTAATAGGGACGGCTCATGAAGCTTTCTTT. It is translated as CASSVIGTAHEAFF.

The chain combines TRBV29-1 with TRBJ2-7, with no clear D. The CDR3 is 13 residues long. V shed 3 bases and J shed 0 bases, with 9 bases lying between them. Germline V gene sequence: CDR1 SQVTM, CDR2 ANQGSEA. CDR3 coding DNA: TGCAGCGTTGAGAGATCTAGCTCCTACGAGCAGTACTTC. Translating it yields CSVERSSSYEQYF.

This clone was observed a handful of times. V and J are TRBV27 and TRBJ2-7, with 9 bases aligning to TRBD2. Germline V gene sequence: CDR1 MNHEY, CDR2 SMNVEV (reference sequence). The CDR3 has 17 amino acids. The trim removed 5 bases at V and 5 bases at J, leaving 16 bases unmatched. The CDR3 nucleotides are TGTGCCAGCAGTCATTTATTAGCGGGAGAGGAGAGGCACGAGCAGTACTTC. Translated: CASSHLLAGEERHEQYF.

The chain has TRBV11-2 and TRBJ2-2, with TRBD2 matching over 9 bases. J was trimmed by 5 bases and V by 5 bases; bases with no gene match: 12. The CDR3 is 17 amino acids. Germline assignment: CDR1 SGHAT and CDR2 FQNNGV. Written as DNA, the CDR3 is TGTGCCAGCAGCCCTCTGGGCGGGAGGGCCCCGACCGGGGAGCTGTTTTTT. It translates to CASSPLGGRAPTGELFF.

This clone was counted once. The rearrangement joins TRBV13 to TRBJ1-3; no definite D call. Germline CDR1 reads PRHDT; CDR2 reads FYEKMQ (reference sequence). This CDR3 has 14 amino acids. Trimming removed 5 bases at V and 0 bases at J, with 8 bases between. CDR3 sequence: CASSVMTSGNTIYF. The CDR3 coding sequence is TGTGCCAGCAGCGTGATGACCTCTGGAAACACCATATATTTT.

The DNA for the CDR3 is TGTGCCAGCAGCTCCGGGAGTTCGGGTGGCTACACCTTC. This sequence encodes CASSSGSSGGYTF. V usage is TRBV7-3 and J usage is TRBJ1-2; D remains unclear. CDR3 length equals 13 residues. Deletions cut 4 bases from V and 7 bases from J, with 13 bases between. CDR1 and CDR2 (germline): SGHTA, FQGTGA.

This chain links TRBV7-6 with TRBJ1-3; D perhaps matches TRBD1 (5 bases). Trimming took off 1 base at V and 1 base at J, with 8 bases between the two ends. The CDR3 runs 15 residues. From germline, CDR1 is SGHVS and CDR2 FNYEAQ. The DNA for the CDR3 is TGTGCCAGCAGCTTAGGCGGGGGTTCTGGAAACACCATATATTTT. It encodes CASSLGGGSGNTIYF.

Details on this clone: One end of the junction does not line up with germline, which may come from a read error. The chain recombines TRBV6-5 with TRBJ2-7; possibly TRBD1 for D (6 bases). In germline, CDR1 is MNHEY, CDR2 SVGAGI. The CDR3 loop spans 12 amino acids. The CDR3 nucleotides are TGTGCCAGCGGAAGCCGCGAGGCAGGGGTTGCCTTC. Amino acid sequence: CASGSREAGVAF.

The CDR3 sequence: CASSPTSGRLETQYF. CDR3 sequence (DNA): TGTGCCAGCAGCCCGACAAGCGGGAGGTTAGAGACCCAGTACTTC. The V call is TRBV7-2, the J call TRBJ2-5; 9 positions match TRBD2. This CDR3 region has 15 residues. The germline V gene encodes CDR1 SGHTA and CDR2 FQGNSA. Unmatched junction bases numbered 8, after V lost 5 bases and J lost 4 bases.

The rearrangement links TRBV6-5 to TRBJ1-6; tentative D call: TRBD1 (5 bases). The length of the CDR3 is 14 residues. Germline CDR1 reads MNHEY; CDR2 reads SVGAGI. V shed 8 bases and J shed 9 bases, with 17 bases lying between them. The CDR3 nucleotides are TGTGCCAGCCGCGCCGGGGGGATGACTTCACCCCTCCACTTT. Residues: CASRAGGMTSPLHF.

The chain combines TRBV6-2 or TRBV6-3 with TRBJ1-5; 9 bases fit TRBD1. This CDR3 region has 17 residues. Trimming took 4 bases from V and 5 from J; bases not matched to a gene: 12. Germline lookup yields CDR1 MNHEY and CDR2 SVGEGT. CDR3 coding DNA: TGTGCCAGCAGTTTTCCGGGACAGGGTTCTTTGCATCAGCCCCAGCATTTT. Translating gives CASSFPGQGSLHQPQHF.

V is TRBV12-3 or TRBV12-4 and J is TRBJ1-2; 8 bases match TRBD1. The CDR3 totals 13 residues. V trimming: 5 bases; J trimming: 4 bases; junction bases outside the gene matches: 3. Here the CDR3 reads CASSPTGGYGYTF. The CDR3 coding sequence is TGTGCCAGCAGTCCTACAGGGGGCTATGGCTACACCTTC.

V is TRBV5-1 and J is TRBJ2-7, with D possibly matching TRBD1 (5 bases). There are 13 residues in the CDR3. Trimming pared 0 bases from V and 11 bases from J, leaving 15 bases between. The V gene's germline CDR1 is SGHRS and CDR2 YFSETQ. This chain's CDR3 is CASSLDVGQPEYF. Here the CDR3 DNA reads TGCGCCAGCAGCTTGGACGTGGGGCAGCCTGAGTACTTC.